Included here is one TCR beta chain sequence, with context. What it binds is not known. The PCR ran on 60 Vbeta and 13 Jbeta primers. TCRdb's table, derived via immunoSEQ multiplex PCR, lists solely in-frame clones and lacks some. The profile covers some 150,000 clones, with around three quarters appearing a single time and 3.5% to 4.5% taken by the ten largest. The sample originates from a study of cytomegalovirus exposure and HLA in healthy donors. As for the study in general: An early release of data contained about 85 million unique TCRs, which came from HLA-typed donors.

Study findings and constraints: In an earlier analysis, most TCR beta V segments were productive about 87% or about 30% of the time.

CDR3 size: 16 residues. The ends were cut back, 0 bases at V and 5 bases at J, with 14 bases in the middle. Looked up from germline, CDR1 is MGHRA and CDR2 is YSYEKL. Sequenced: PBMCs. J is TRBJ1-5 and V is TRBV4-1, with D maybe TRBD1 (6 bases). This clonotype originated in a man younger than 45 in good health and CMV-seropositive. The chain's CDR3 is CASSQDTGGGDQPQHF. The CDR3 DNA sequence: TGCGCCAGCAGCCAAGATACGGGGGGCGGAGATCAGCCCCAGCATTTT.